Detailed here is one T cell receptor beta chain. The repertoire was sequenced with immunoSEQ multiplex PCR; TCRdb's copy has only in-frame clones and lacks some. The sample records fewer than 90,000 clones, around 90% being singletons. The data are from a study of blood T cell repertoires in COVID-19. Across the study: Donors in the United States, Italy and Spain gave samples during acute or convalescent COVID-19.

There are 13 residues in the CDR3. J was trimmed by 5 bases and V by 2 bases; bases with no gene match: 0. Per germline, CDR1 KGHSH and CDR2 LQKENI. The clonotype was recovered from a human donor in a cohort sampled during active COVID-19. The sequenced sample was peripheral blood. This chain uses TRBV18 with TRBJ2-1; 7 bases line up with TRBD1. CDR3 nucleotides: TGTGCCAGCTCACCAGGGACAGACAATGAGCAGTTCTTC. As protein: CASSPGTDNEQFF.